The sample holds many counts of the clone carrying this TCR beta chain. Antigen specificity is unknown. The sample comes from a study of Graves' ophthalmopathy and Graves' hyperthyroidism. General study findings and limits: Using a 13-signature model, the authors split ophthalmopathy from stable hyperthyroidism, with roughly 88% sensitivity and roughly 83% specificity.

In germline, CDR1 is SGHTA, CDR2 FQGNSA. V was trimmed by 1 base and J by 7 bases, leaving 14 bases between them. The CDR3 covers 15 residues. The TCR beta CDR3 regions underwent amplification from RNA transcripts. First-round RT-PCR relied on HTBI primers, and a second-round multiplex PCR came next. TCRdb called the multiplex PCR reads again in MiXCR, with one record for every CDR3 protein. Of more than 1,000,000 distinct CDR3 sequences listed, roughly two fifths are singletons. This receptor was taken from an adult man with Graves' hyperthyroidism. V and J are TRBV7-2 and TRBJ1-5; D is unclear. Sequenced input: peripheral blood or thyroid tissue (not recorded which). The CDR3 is CASSLGGLRGQPQHF. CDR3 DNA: TGTGCCAGCAGCTTAGGTGGACTCAGAGGACAGCCCCAGCATTTT.